A single sample is the source of the 20 T cell receptor beta chains below, sequenced in a study of control samples from healthy donors and cancer patients (dated by TCRdb to 2020 to 2021). The library was generated by the immunoSEQ multiplex PCR assay. TCRdb carries this immuneACCESS record with in-frame sequences only. Its versions omit some clonotypes, under half of them owing to an unresolved V gene in the studies checked, with the rest unexplained. The sample table shows roughly 170,000 clones, and around 90% are seen once. The ten largest make up roughly 5% of the sample. The sequencing input was blood. The receptors were sampled from a woman younger than 45 in good health.

The rearrangement uses TRBV3-1 (or the pseudogene TRBV3-2) and TRBJ1-1; D not certain. Trimming took off 3 bases at V and 6 bases at J, with 8 bases between the two ends. Germline V gene sequence: CDR1 LGHDT, CDR2 YNNKEL (reference sequence). The CDR3 is 12 amino acids. DNA of the CDR3: TGTGCCAGCAGCCAGGCGGAGGCTGAAGCTTTCTTT. This codes for CASSQAEAEAFF.

The chain is built from TRBV5-4 and TRBJ2-3; D perhaps matches TRBD2 (5 bases). The CDR3 extends over 14 amino acids. Trimming removed 0 bases from V and 5 bases from J, with 10 bases in between. Looked up from germline, CDR1 is SGHNT and CDR2 is YYREEE (reference sequence). The CDR3 DNA follows: TGTGCCAGCAGCTTGGTGAGCGAGGGAGATACGCAGTATTTT. Protein: CASSLVSEGDTQYF. The full variable domain, completed using reference TRBV5-4 and TRBJ2-3, is ETGVTQSPTHLIKTRGQQVTLRCSSQSGHNTVSWYQQALGQGPQFIFQYYREEENGRGNFPPRFSGLQFPNYSSELNVNALELDDSALYLCASSLVSEGDTQYFGPGTRLTVL.

This clone was recorded a few times. The chain joins TRBV3-1 (or the pseudogene TRBV3-2) to TRBJ2-7; 13 nucleotides match TRBD2. This CDR3 is 15 amino acids long. The junction had 3 bases not matched to a gene; V was cut back by 4 bases and J by 3 bases. Germline V gives CDR1 LGHDT, CDR2 YNNKEL (reference sequence). This CDR3 reads CASSLRTSGGYEQYF. The CDR3, as DNA: TGTGCCAGCAGCCTGCGGACTAGCGGGGGCTACGAGCAGTACTTC.

V and J are TRBV7-9 and TRBJ2-3, with unresolved D. Germline V CDR1 and CDR2: SEHNR, FQNEAQ (reference sequence). The CDR3 is 14 amino acids. Trimming cost V 5 bases and J 2 bases, with 11 bases left between them. CDR3 sequence: CASSNLNSTDTQYF. The CDR3, as DNA: TGTGCCAGCAGCAATCTTAATTCCACAGATACGCAGTATTTT.

CDR3 residues: CASRLVRIWSNQPQHF. The CDR3 DNA follows: TGTGCAAGTCGCTTAGTACGTATATGGAGCAATCAGCCCCAGCATTTT. The rearrangement joins TRBV12-2 to TRBJ1-5. TRBV12-2 is a documented pseudogene. The CDR3 runs 16 residues.

This rearrangement joins TRBV4-1 to TRBJ2-1; weak D call: TRBD2 (5 bases). This CDR3 has 14 residues. V was clipped by 0 bases and J by 10 bases, with 13 bases between them. Germline CDR1 MGHRA, CDR2 YSYEKL. The DNA for the CDR3 is TGCGCCAGCAGCCAAGATAGTTCGAGGGTCGAGCAGTTCTTC. This encodes CASSQDSSRVEQFF.

The V and J genes are TRBV11-2 and TRBJ2-7, with D perhaps matching TRBD2 (5 bases). Germline CDR1 and CDR2: SGHAT and FQNNGV. V gave up 6 bases and J gave up 2 bases, with 17 bases separating them. CDR3 length: 15 residues. Here the CDR3 DNA reads TGTGCCAGCAGTCTAGCATCGGGCATTACCTACGAGCAGTACTTC. Translating it yields CASSLASGITYEQYF. The full variable domain, completed using reference TRBV11-2 and TRBJ2-7, is EAGVAQSPRYKIIEKRQSVAFWCNPISGHATLYWYQQILGQGPKLLIQFQNNGVVDDSQLPKDRFSAERLKGVDSTLKIQPAKLEDSAVYLCASSLASGITYEQYFGPGTRLTVT.

The chain joins TRBV15 to TRBJ2-2; the D is unclear. CDR1 is LNHNV, CDR2 YYDKDF, per germline (reference sequence). This CDR3 is built from 15 residues. Trimming pared 5 bases from V and 0 bases from J, leaving 10 bases between. The CDR3 sequence: CATSDPRTNTGELFF. Written as DNA, the CDR3 is TGTGCCACCAGCGACCCGAGAACGAACACCGGGGAGCTGTTTTTT.

J is TRBJ2-2 and V is TRBV24-1, with D perhaps TRBD1 or TRBD2 (5 bases each). Germline CDR1 reads KGHDR; CDR2 reads SFDVKD. The ends were cut back, 1 base at V and 5 bases at J, with 10 bases in the middle. CDR3 size: 15 residues. DNA for the CDR3: TGTGCCACCAGTGATTTTCGGGGCTTTACCGGGGAGCTGTTTTTT. It translates to CATSDFRGFTGELFF.

The chain couples TRBV7-9 to TRBJ1-2; TRBD1 matches at 7 bases. This CDR3 spans 15 amino acids. With 4 bases clipped from V and 5 bases from J, the junction kept 10 bases outside the gene matches. Germline CDR1 and CDR2: SEHNR and FQNEAQ (reference sequence). CDR3 amino acids: CASSSLSDRRYGYTF. The CDR3 region has the DNA TGTGCCAGCAGCTCGTTATCGGACAGGCGGTATGGCTACACCTTC.

The chain links TRBV6-5 to TRBJ2-3; weak D call: TRBD2 (6 bases). V was pared by 6 bases and J by 3 bases, with 16 bases between. The germline V gene encodes CDR1 MNHEY and CDR2 SVGAGI. The CDR3 totals 15 residues. This CDR3 is CASRTERGRTDTQYF. As DNA, the CDR3 is TGTGCCAGCAGGACAGAACGGGGGAGAACAGATACGCAGTATTTT.

This chain links TRBV12-3 or TRBV12-4 with TRBJ1-1; no clear D gene. CDR3 length: 13 amino acids. V lost 5 bases and J lost 1, with 8 bases in between. The CDR3 DNA is TGTGCCAGCAGTATAACACAGAACACTGAAGCTTTCTTT. The encoded protein is CASSITQNTEAFF.

The sample holds one count of this clone. V gene TRBV12-3 or TRBV12-4 combines with J gene TRBJ2-7, with D uncertain. This CDR3 is built from 11 residues. The V end lost 3 bases, the J end lost 7 bases, and 7 bases lay between the germline ends. CDR3 sequence (DNA): TGTGCCAGCAGTTTGTCGGCGGAGCAGTACTTC. Translated: CASSLSAEQYF.

The chain recombines TRBV6-1 with TRBJ1-4; tentative D call: TRBD1 (6 bases). Germline-derived CDR1 and CDR2 are MNHNS and SASEGT. Trimming pared 5 bases from V and 8 bases from J, leaving 15 bases between. The CDR3 is 14 amino acids. Here the CDR3 DNA reads TGTGCCAGCAGTACAGGGCAGGGTAGCGAAAAACTGTTTTTT. This gives the protein CASSTGQGSEKLFF.

The chain joins TRBV10-3 to TRBJ2-5; 8 positions agree with TRBD2. CDR3 length: 13 residues. V shed 10 bases, J shed 5 bases, and the junction held 9 bases outside the gene matches. Germline V CDR1 and CDR2: ENHRY, SYGVKD. CDR3 sequence: CATRGGLGETQYF. The CDR3 region has the DNA TGTGCCACCCGGGGGGGGCTAGGGGAGACCCAGTACTTC.

This chain uses TRBV27 with TRBJ2-1; TRBD2 agrees at 7 bases. V dropped 5 bases and J dropped 7; count of bases not matched to a gene: 11. This CDR3 comprises 15 residues. Germline loops: CDR1 MNHEY, CDR2 SMNVEV (reference sequence). The CDR3: CASSPHPDGRNEQFF. In DNA form, the CDR3 reads TGTGCCAGCAGTCCTCATCCCGACGGGAGGAATGAGCAGTTCTTC.

The V call is TRBV7-6, the J call TRBJ2-2; 9 bases fit TRBD1. J was trimmed by 4 bases and V by 4 bases; bases with no gene match: 10. Germline loops: CDR1 SGHVS, CDR2 FNYEAQ. This CDR3 has 17 residues. As DNA, the CDR3 is TGTGCCAGCAGCTCGAGGACAGGGGCCGCCTCCACCGGGGAGCTGTTTTTT. Protein sequence: CASSSRTGAASTGELFF.

V usage is TRBV6-5 and J usage is TRBJ1-2; 8 positions match TRBD1. The germline V gene encodes CDR1 MNHEY and CDR2 SVGAGI. V lost 6 bases and J lost 5; bases outside the gene matches: 8. The CDR3 is 14 residues long. The CDR3 is CASRGQDLPYGYTF. The CDR3 DNA follows: TGTGCCAGCAGGGGACAGGACCTACCGTATGGCTACACCTTC.

This clone was observed a few times. This chain joins TRBV4-2 and TRBJ1-1, with 10 bases matching TRBD1. This CDR3 contains 16 residues. Germline CDR1 and CDR2: LGHNA and YNFKEQ. The junction had 5 bases not matched to a gene; V was cut back by 4 bases and J by 0 bases. CDR3 sequence: CASSLGTGAVNTEAFF. The CDR3 DNA reads TGTGCCAGCAGCCTTGGGACAGGGGCTGTGAACACTGAAGCTTTCTTT.

This clone was detected a few times. V and J are TRBV24-1 and TRBJ2-7, with 11 bases lining up with TRBD1. Trimming at V came to 4 bases and at J to 7 bases, leaving 5 bases not matched to a gene. Germline V gene sequence: CDR1 KGHDR, CDR2 SFDVKD. CDR3 size: 14 residues. The CDR3 is CATSDGQGAREQYF. The DNA for the CDR3 is TGTGCCACCAGTGACGGACAGGGGGCTAGGGAGCAGTACTTC.